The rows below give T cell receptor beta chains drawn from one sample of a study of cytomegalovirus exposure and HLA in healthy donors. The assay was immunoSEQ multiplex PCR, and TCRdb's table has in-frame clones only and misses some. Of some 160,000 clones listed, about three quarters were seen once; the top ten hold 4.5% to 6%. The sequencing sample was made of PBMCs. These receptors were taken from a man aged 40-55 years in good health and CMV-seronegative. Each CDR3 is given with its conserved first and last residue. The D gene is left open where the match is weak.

CDR3 DNA: TGCGCCAGCAGCCAAGATCTGTCAGGGACCGGGAGGGGTGAAGCTTTCTTT; CDR3 protein: CASSQDLSGTGRGEAFF; J gene: TRBJ1-1; D gene: -; V gene: TRBV4-1
CDR3 DNA: TGTGCCAGCAGTCGGACAGGGGGTTATGGCTACACCTTC; CDR3 protein: CASSRTGGYGYTF; J gene: TRBJ1-2; D gene: TRBD1; V gene: TRBV27
CDR3 DNA: TGTGCCAGCAGTGAGGTACATAGGTTACGAGGGCAGTACTTC; CDR3 protein: CASSEVHRLRGQYF; J gene: TRBJ2-7; D gene: -; V gene: TRBV2
CDR3 DNA: TGCGCCAGCAGCCAACCCCGGGCAGGGGGCGGTGAGACCCAGTACTTC; CDR3 protein: CASSQPRAGGGETQYF; J gene: TRBJ2-5; D gene: TRBD1; V gene: TRBV4-1
CDR3 DNA: TGTGCCAGCAGCTTACAGGGTGTGGGCACTGAAGCTTTCTTT; CDR3 protein: CASSLQGVGTEAFF; J gene: TRBJ1-1; D gene: -; V gene: TRBV7-2
CDR3 DNA: TGCAGCGTTCCCGGGGGGCCCAATGGCTACACCTTC; CDR3 protein: CSVPGGPNGYTF; J gene: TRBJ1-2; D gene: -; V gene: TRBV29-1
CDR3 DNA: TGTGCCTGGCAACAGGGGTACAGCTCACCCCTCCACTTT; CDR3 protein: CAWQQGYSSPLHF; J gene: TRBJ1-6; D gene: TRBD1; V gene: TRBV30
CDR3 DNA: TGCGCCAGCAGCCGAATACTAGCGGGAGGGCCCACAGATACGCAGTATTTT; CDR3 protein: CASSRILAGGPTDTQYF; J gene: TRBJ2-3; D gene: TRBD2; V gene: TRBV4-1
CDR3 DNA: TGTGCCAGCAGCTCCGGGGACATCACCTACGAGCAGTACTTC; CDR3 protein: CASSSGDITYEQYF; J gene: TRBJ2-7; D gene: -; V gene: TRBV7-2
CDR3 DNA: TGTGCCAGCTGGGCAAGATCCGGGGAGCTGTTTTTT; CDR3 protein: CASWARSGELFF; J gene: TRBJ2-2; D gene: -; V gene: TRBV2
CDR3 DNA: TGCGCCAGCAGCCAAGTTATCCAAAGCGGTCGAGACACCGGGGAGCTGTTTTTT; CDR3 protein: CASSQVIQSGRDTGELFF; J gene: TRBJ2-2; D gene: -; V gene: TRBV4-3
CDR3 DNA: TGTGCCAGCAGCTGGGACTCTAGCGGGGGCTACACCGGGGAGCTGTTTTTT; CDR3 protein: CASSWDSSGGYTGELFF; J gene: TRBJ2-2; D gene: TRBD2; V gene: TRBV11-2
CDR3 DNA: TGTGCCACCGTCGGGGACTTGGGCCCCGAGCAGTACTTC; CDR3 protein: CATVGDLGPEQYF; J gene: TRBJ2-7; D gene: -; V gene: TRBV6-5